Detailed here is one T cell receptor beta chain. What it binds is not known. The sample comes from a study of T cell repertoires in cytomegalovirus infection. Study summary: HLA-B-restricted CMV epitopes that are well studied were used alongside recently identified HLA-C-restricted ones. Carrying CMV and the relevant HLA type showed in public TCR beta signatures.

Findings and caveats of the study: Cumulative public TCR beta family frequency identified carriers of CMV plus the relevant HLA. Across the ex vivo response, the dominant clonotypes were HLA-C-restricted CMV-specific TCR beta clonotypes.

One entry per CDR3 protein, called by TCRdb with MiXCR from the reads. The sample has 830,000 or so distinct CDR3 sequences, around a third seen once. The junction had 13 bases not matched to a gene; V was cut back by 0 bases and J by 7 bases. The CDR3 has 17 residues. CDR1 SQVTM and CDR2 ANQGSEA come from the germline V gene. Source: cultured CD8+ T cells from PBMCs, taken from culture after CMV antigen stimulation. V is TRBV29-1 and J is TRBJ2-1, with 9 nucleotides matching TRBD2. This receptor was taken from a human donor in good health (CMV status not recorded). Some clones in this sample may be carry-over from other donors' samples. CDR3 sequence: CSVEETAAGGHLNEQFF. The DNA for the CDR3 is TGCAGCGTTGAAGAAACCGCCGCGGGGGGGCATCTAAATGAGCAGTTCTTC.